This T cell receptor (beta chain) emerged from a study of PD-1 blockade in classical Hodgkin lymphoma. The CDR3 is 13 residues long. Trimming shortened V by 1 base and J by 6 bases, and 10 bases separated the two germline ends. Germline-derived CDR1 and CDR2 are MNHNS and SASEGT. Time point given: newly diagnosed, previously untreated cHL patient sample. Only in-frame clones appear in the TCRdb table, and some are missing; sequencing was by immunoSEQ multiplex PCR. The table lists tens of thousands of clones, just over 90% of them singletons. The source of this sequence is a human donor with classical Hodgkin lymphoma. Sequenced: peripheral blood mononuclear cells (PBMCs). V usage is TRBV6-1 and J usage is TRBJ2-7; D tentatively reads TRBD1 or TRBD2 (5 bases each). The DNA of the CDR3 is TGTGCCAGCAGTGAAGTCCAGGGACGCGAGCAGTACGTC. Protein sequence: CASSEVQGREQYV.